Below are 21 T cell receptor beta chains sequenced from a single sample in a study of yellow fever vaccine responses in identical twins. Using its own MiXCR run on the RT-PCR reads, TCRdb lists one record per CDR3 protein. Among about 16,000 distinct CDR3 sequences listed, around 80% were seen once. This specimen was T cells from blood (PBMCs), unsorted or a sorted subset (not recorded which), taken before or after yellow fever vaccination (not recorded which). These receptors were taken from a woman under 30 who received the yellow fever vaccine.

This chain connects TRBV12-3 or TRBV12-4 to TRBJ2-2, with TRBD1 as a possible D gene (5 bases). Trimming left V 2 bases short and J 4 bases short, with 8 bases between. This CDR3 comprises 14 residues. The CDR3 protein is CASSLLGATGELFF. DNA for the CDR3: TGTGCCAGCAGTTTATTAGGGGCCACCGGGGAGCTGTTTTTT.

Written as DNA, the CDR3 is TGTGCCAGCAGCTTAATTGCCGGACTGAAATGGGAGCAGTACTTC. It codes for CASSLIAGLKWEQYF. V gene TRBV11-2 combines with J gene TRBJ2-7, with a weak D call TRBD2 (5 bases). Germline V gene sequence: CDR1 SGHAT, CDR2 FQNNGV. The V end lost 2 bases, the J end lost 7 bases, and 18 bases lay between the germline ends. The CDR3 length is 15 residues.

J is TRBJ2-1 and V is TRBV11-3; 9 bases match TRBD2. Trimming at V came to 4 bases and at J to 1 base, leaving 8 bases not matched to a gene. The CDR3 is made up of 17 amino acids. Germline CDR1 and CDR2: SGHNT and YENEEA. As DNA, the CDR3 is TGTGCCAGCAGCTCCGCCATACTAGCGGGTTCCTACAATGAGCAGTTCTTC. This sequence encodes CASSSAILAGSYNEQFF.

The chain combines TRBV15 with TRBJ2-3; D ambiguous. V lost 2 bases and J 2 bases, leaving 14 bases between the germline ends. The CDR3 contains 16 residues. The V gene's germline CDR1 is LNHNV and CDR2 YYDKDF (reference sequence). In DNA form, the CDR3 reads TGTGCCACCAGCAGACCCTTCTTAGAAGACACAGATACGCAGTATTTT. Residues: CATSRPFLEDTDTQYF.

Only a few counts were recorded for this clonotype. V and J are TRBV4-3 and TRBJ1-3, with D hard to call. Trimming stripped 4 bases from V and 0 bases from J, with 10 bases between. In germline, CDR1 is LGHNA, CDR2 YSLEER. The CDR3 runs to 15 residues. CDR3 sequence reads: CASSRYRDSGNTIYF. For the CDR3, the DNA is TGCGCCAGCAGCCGCTATCGGGACTCTGGAAACACCATATATTTT.

The rearrangement uses TRBV10-2 and TRBJ1-3, with TRBD1 as a possible D gene (5 bases). The CDR3 is made up of 15 amino acids. The V and J ends lost 6 bases and 0 bases respectively, with 12 bases between them. The germline V gene encodes CDR1 WSHSY and CDR2 SAAADI. The CDR3 loop reads CASRDSGISGNTIYF. In DNA, the CDR3 is TGCGCCAGCAGAGACTCAGGGATCTCTGGAAACACCATATATTTT.

The chain carries TRBV29-1 and TRBJ2-7; 9 positions match TRBD2. From germline, CDR1 is SQVTM and CDR2 ANQGSEA. V was clipped by 7 bases and J by 3 bases; unmatched bases: 13. This CDR3 is 15 amino acids long. CDR3 in DNA: TGCAGCGGGGGAGGAGCGGGAGGACTACTCTACGAGCAGTACTTC. It translates to CSGGGAGGLLYEQYF.

This clonotype appeared a single time. The V and J genes are TRBV4-1 and TRBJ2-7, with D maybe TRBD2 (6 bases). Deletions cut 3 bases from V and 0 bases from J, with 15 bases between. In germline, CDR1 is MGHRA, CDR2 YSYEKL. The CDR3 covers 16 residues. The CDR3 bases are TGCGCCAGCAGCCACGTAGGCGGGATGAGCTCCTACGAGCAGTACTTC. It yields the protein CASSHVGGMSSYEQYF.

This clonotype was found a few times. This chain uses TRBV29-1 with TRBJ2-1; the match to TRBD1 covers 7 bases. Per the germline V gene, CDR1 is SQVTM and CDR2 is ANQGSEA. The V gene end was trimmed by 4 bases and the J gene end by 4 bases; junction bases not matched to a gene: 4. The CDR3 covers 13 residues. CDR3 DNA sequence: TGCAGCGTTGTGACAGGGCTTTACAATGAGCAGTTCTTC. Residues: CSVVTGLYNEQFF.

The J gene is TRBJ2-7, the V gene TRBV20-1; 7 bases are a match to TRBD1. V shed 5 bases, J shed 1 base, and the junction held 8 bases outside the gene matches. This CDR3 is 14 amino acids long. Germline CDR1 DFQATT, CDR2 SNEGSKA (reference sequence). The CDR3 loop is CSAPRGSPSYEQYF. Here the CDR3 DNA reads TGCAGTGCTCCCAGGGGGTCCCCTTCCTACGAGCAGTACTTC.

The rearrangement links TRBV4-3 to TRBJ2-7; 10 bases agree with TRBD2. Losses at the gene ends were 0 bases for V and 6 bases for J; bases not matched to a gene: 8. The V gene's germline CDR1 is LGHNA and CDR2 YSLEER. The CDR3 extends over 16 amino acids. Written as DNA, the CDR3 is TGCGCCAGCAGCCAAGATCCAGGGCTAGCGGGAGCCGAGCAGTACTTC. Its protein is CASSQDPGLAGAEQYF.

V gene TRBV11-3 combines with J gene TRBJ2-7; tentatively, D is TRBD1 (5 bases). V lost 5 bases to trimming and J lost 4 bases, with 15 bases between them. The germline V gene has CDR1 SGHNT and CDR2 YENEEA. The CDR3 loop spans 14 amino acids. The CDR3 nucleotides read TGTGCCAGCAGCCTGGACACCCATTTATACGAGCAGTACTTC. It is translated as CASSLDTHLYEQYF. The full variable domain, with the rest looked up from reference TRBV11-3 and TRBJ2-7, is EAGVVQSPRYKIIEKKQPVAFWCNPISGHNTLYWYLQNLGQGPELLIRYENEEAVDDSQLPKDRFSAERLKGVDSTLKIQPAELGDSAVYLCASSLDTHLYEQYFGPGTRLTVT.

The chain couples TRBV20-1 to TRBJ2-7, with D unclear. The CDR3 length is 11 residues. Germline V CDR1 and CDR2: DFQATT, SNEGSKA (reference sequence). V gave up 2 bases and J gave up 3 bases, with 5 bases separating them. CDR3 protein: CSARPIYEQYF. The CDR3 DNA reads TGCAGTGCTAGACCCATCTACGAGCAGTACTTC.

This chain connects TRBV20-1 to TRBJ1-6, with TRBD1 matching over 8 bases. V gave up 0 bases and J gave up 9 bases; unmatched junction bases: 7. Germline-derived CDR1 and CDR2 are DFQATT and SNEGSKA (reference sequence). This CDR3 is built from 15 residues. CDR3 sequence (DNA): TGCAGTGCTAGAGAAGGCGGGACAGGTGTTTCACCCCTCCACTTT. Its translation: CSAREGGTGVSPLHF.

The rearrangement uses TRBV15 and TRBJ2-3; D is perhaps TRBD1 (6 bases). There are 17 residues in the CDR3. The ends were cut back, 0 bases at V and 0 bases at J, with 13 bases in the middle. The germline V gene has CDR1 LNHNV and CDR2 YYDKDF (reference sequence). This CDR3 reads CATSRDVGRGSTDTQYF. The CDR3, as DNA: TGTGCCACCAGCAGAGATGTTGGCAGGGGAAGCACAGATACGCAGTATTTT. Looking up the rest from reference TRBV15 and TRBJ2-3 gives the full variable domain: DAMVIQNPRYQVTQFGKPVTLSCSQTLNHNVMYWYQQKSSQAPKLLFHYYDKDFNNEADTPDNFQSRRPNTSFCFLDIRSPGLGDTAMYLCATSRDVGRGSTDTQYFGPGTRLTVL.

This sequence joins TRBV12-3 or TRBV12-4 and TRBJ1-5, with 10 bases lining up with TRBD1. This CDR3 region has 15 residues. V shed 5 bases, J shed 2 bases, and the junction held 3 bases outside the gene matches. The CDR3 protein is CASSRQGAGNQPQHF. CDR3 coding DNA: TGTGCCAGCAGTCGACAGGGGGCGGGCAATCAGCCCCAGCATTTT.

V and J are TRBV29-1 and TRBJ2-7; no definite D call. The CDR3 runs to 12 residues. Trimming pared 4 bases from V and 0 bases from J, leaving 7 bases between. Germline V gene sequence: CDR1 SQVTM, CDR2 ANQGSEA. CDR3 sequence: CSVGQSSYEQYF. In nucleotides, the CDR3 is TGCAGCGTTGGGCAGAGCTCCTACGAGCAGTACTTC.

This chain links TRBV11-1 with TRBJ2-1, with D perhaps matching TRBD2 (6 bases). Germline CDR1 reads SGHAT; CDR2 reads FQDESV (reference sequence). V lost 1 base and J lost 8, with 12 bases in between. The CDR3 consists of 14 residues. As DNA, the CDR3 is TGTGCCAGCAGCTTAGATTTGACTAGATATGAGCAGTTCTTC. Residues: CASSLDLTRYEQFF. Full variable domain (remainder filled in from reference TRBV11-1 and TRBJ2-1): EAEVAQSPRYKITEKSQAVAFWCDPISGHATLYWYRQILGQGPELLVQFQDESVVDDSQLPKDRFSAERLKGVDSTLKIQPAELGDSAMYLCASSLDLTRYEQFFGPGTRLTVL.

The chain links TRBV13 to TRBJ2-3; D perhaps matches TRBD1 (6 bases). The CDR3 loop spans 14 amino acids. With 9 bases removed from V and 0 bases from J, the gap between germline ends came to 13 bases. CDR1 and CDR2 (germline): PRHDT, FYEKMQ (reference sequence). The CDR3 DNA reads as TGTGCCAGTCACGCGGACAGCAGCACAGATACGCAGTATTTT. This translates into CASHADSSTDTQYF.

The genes are TRBV5-4 and TRBJ2-3, with 8 bases fitting TRBD2. The CDR3 is made up of 13 amino acids. Germline CDR1 SGHNT, CDR2 YYREEE (reference sequence). V lost 0 bases and J lost 7; bases outside the gene matches: 1. CDR3 in amino acids: CASSLGTSNTQYF. The CDR3 DNA reads TGTGCCAGCAGCTTGGGGACTAGCAATACGCAGTATTTT.

This clonotype is a singleton in its sample. The chain couples TRBV29-1 to TRBJ2-1; D not resolved. Trimming pared 4 bases from V and 8 bases from J, leaving 6 bases between. Per germline, CDR1 SQVTM and CDR2 ANQGSEA. This CDR3 is built from 10 residues. The CDR3 sequence: CSVVEYEQFF. CDR3 DNA sequence: TGCAGCGTTGTAGAGTATGAGCAGTTCTTC.